The 14 T cell receptor beta chains given below trace back to one sample, sequenced in a study of blood T cells in healthy people across ages. Using a J-beta primer mix together with a sample-barcoded 5' primer, a second PCR was run for about 6 to 12 cycles. One entry per CDR3 protein, called by TCRdb with MiXCR from the 5' RACE reads. The sample shows about 640,000 distinct CDR3 sequences, 58% of them seen only once. Sequenced: blood. These receptors were collected from a man aged 55 to 70 in good health.

The chain carries TRBV15 and TRBJ1-1; D gene ambiguous. Looked up from germline, CDR1 is LNHNV and CDR2 is YYDKDF (reference sequence). V lost 0 bases to trimming and J lost 7 bases, with 9 bases between them. CDR3 length: 13 amino acids. CDR3: CATSRDFLGEAFF. The CDR3 DNA reads TGTGCCACCAGCAGAGATTTTCTAGGTGAAGCTTTCTTT.

This clonotype was counted between two and nine times. V usage is TRBV20-1 and J usage is TRBJ1-6; D might be TRBD1 (5 bases). This CDR3 is 15 amino acids long. V lost 0 bases and J lost 9, with 15 bases in between. From germline, CDR1 is DFQATT and CDR2 SNEGSKA (reference sequence). CDR3 DNA sequence: TGCAGTGCTAGAGAGGCCCCCGGGGCAGGTTCACCCCTCCACTTT. Translation: CSAREAPGAGSPLHF.

This clonotype was observed a handful of times. The V call is TRBV29-1, the J call TRBJ2-5; D may be TRBD1 (5 bases). CDR3 length: 14 amino acids. The ends were cut back, 4 bases at V and 5 bases at J, with 17 bases in the middle. Germline V gives CDR1 SQVTM, CDR2 ANQGSEA. Here the CDR3 reads CSVGNQGSRETQYF. The CDR3 DNA reads as TGCAGCGTTGGGAATCAGGGTTCGCGCGAGACCCAGTACTTC.

This rearrangement joins TRBV4-1 to TRBJ1-5; 7 bases are a match to TRBD1. Germline lookup yields CDR1 MGHRA and CDR2 YSYEKL. The CDR3 has 17 residues. The junction had 9 bases not matched to a gene; V was cut back by 1 base and J by 3 bases. DNA for the CDR3: TGCGCCAGCAGCCAAGCGCCGGGACAGAGATACAATCAGCCCCAGCATTTT. The encoded protein is CASSQAPGQRYNQPQHF.

The chain combines TRBV6-6 with TRBJ2-1; no clear D gene. V gave up 6 bases and J gave up 7 bases, with 13 bases separating them. Germline CDR1 MNHNY, CDR2 SVGAGI (reference sequence). The CDR3 is 13 amino acids. DNA of the CDR3: TGTGCCAGCAGATTGAATGGACCGAATGAGCAGTTCTTC. Residues: CASRLNGPNEQFF.

V is TRBV12-3 or TRBV12-4 and J is TRBJ2-4, with D maybe TRBD2 (7 bases). Trimming stripped 6 bases from V and 4 bases from J, with 13 bases between. The CDR3 spans 14 residues. This CDR3 reads CASSRGGEKNIQYF. The CDR3 DNA follows: TGTGCCAGCAGCCGAGGGGGGGAGAAAAACATTCAGTACTTC.

This clonotype was counted many times. J is TRBJ2-7 and V is TRBV28; no firm D call. Trimming took 8 bases from V and 5 from J, leaving 10 bases between them. The CDR3 totals 11 residues. The germline CDR1 and CDR2 sequences are MDHEN and SYDVKM. In nucleotides, the CDR3 is TGTGCCAGCTACTCTCGCCACGAGCAGTACTTC. As protein: CASYSRHEQYF.

The J gene is TRBJ2-6, the V gene TRBV20-1; D may be TRBD1 (6 bases). V shed 4 bases and J shed 2 bases, with 15 bases lying between them. This CDR3 contains 16 residues. The germline gives CDR1 DFQATT, CDR2 SNEGSKA (reference sequence). CDR3: CSATKTGRTGANVLTF. CDR3 bases: TGCAGTGCTACTAAGACAGGTCGGACTGGGGCCAACGTCCTGACTTTC.

This rearrangement joins TRBV20-1 to TRBJ1-5; no firm D call. Looked up from germline, CDR1 is DFQATT and CDR2 is SNEGSKA (reference sequence). CDR3 length equals 11 residues. V lost 5 bases to trimming and J lost 6 bases, with 8 bases between them. CDR3 coding DNA: TGCAGTGCTGAGGACCCTCAGCCCCAGCATTTT. This gives the protein CSAEDPQPQHF.

This chain uses TRBV7-2 with TRBJ1-5, with a weak D call TRBD1 (6 bases). The V and J ends lost 1 base and 2 bases respectively, with 12 bases between them. Germline-derived CDR1 and CDR2 are SGHTA and FQGNSA. This CDR3 has 16 residues. CDR3 nucleotides: TGTGCCAGCAGCTTAGTCGGAGGGGGGGGCAATCAGCCCCAGCATTTT. It codes for CASSLVGGGGNQPQHF.

The chain combines TRBV11-2 with TRBJ2-3, with 8 bases aligning to TRBD2. Germline assignment: CDR1 SGHAT and CDR2 FQNNGV. V trimming: 1 base; J trimming: 0 bases; junction bases outside the gene matches: 9. The CDR3 extends over 18 amino acids. The CDR3 region has the DNA TGTGCCAGCAGCTTAGCGGTTAGCGGGGTGACTAGCACAGATACGCAGTATTTT. Residues: CASSLAVSGVTSTDTQYF.

This chain links TRBV4-2 with TRBJ2-5; the match to TRBD2 covers 11 bases. After removal of 4 bases from V and 5 bases from J, the junction contained 9 bases not matched to a gene. CDR1 LGHNA and CDR2 YNFKEQ come from the germline V gene. The CDR3 sequence is 16 residues long. In DNA form, the CDR3 reads TGTGCCAGCAGCCCTAGACTAGCGGGAAGTCGGGAGACCCAGTACTTC. It translates to CASSPRLAGSRETQYF.

The V and J genes are TRBV20-1 and TRBJ2-7; D may be TRBD1 (6 bases). The CDR3 is 14 residues long. Germline V gives CDR1 DFQATT, CDR2 SNEGSKA (reference sequence). Between the trimmed V and J ends, which lost 5 bases and 4 bases, there was a span of 18 bases. CDR3 amino acids: CSAPVGTYFYEQYF. The CDR3 DNA reads TGCAGTGCTCCCGTCGGGACATACTTTTACGAGCAGTACTTC.

Points on this clonotype: It may be a read error: a sequence one base away is much more abundant. This chain links TRBV27 with TRBJ2-7; possible D gene TRBD2, 6 bases. The V gene lost 9 bases and the J gene lost 5 bases, with 20 bases spanning the gap. The length of the CDR3 is 14 residues. Germline loops: CDR1 MNHEY, CDR2 SMNVEV (reference sequence). CDR3 in amino acids: CARCPGRTGDEQYF. The CDR3, as DNA: TGTGCCAGATGTCCGGGGCGGACGGGGGACGAGCAGTACTTC.